The 17 T cell receptor beta chains presented below share a single source sample, sequenced in a study of blood T cell repertoires in COVID-19. Clones were read by immunoSEQ multiplex PCR, and TCRdb kept only the in-frame ones, dropping some. The table lists about 180,000 clones, about 88% of them singletons. The sample consisted of peripheral blood. The receptors come from a woman aged 25 to 39 with active or convalescent COVID-19.

V is TRBV7-9 and J is TRBJ1-2; D is unclear. In germline, CDR1 is SEHNR, CDR2 FQNEAQ (reference sequence). CDR3 length: 13 amino acids. Trimming shortened V by 5 bases and J by 2 bases, and 9 bases separated the two germline ends. CDR3 nucleotides: TGTGCCAGCAGCCTCCGGGAAAACTATGGCTACACCTTC. Amino acid sequence: CASSLRENYGYTF.

The gene calls are TRBV28 and TRBJ1-2, with TRBD1 matching over 7 bases. The J segment lost 7 bases and the V segment lost 8 bases, leaving 10 bases of the junction unmatched. In germline, CDR1 is MDHEN, CDR2 SYDVKM. The CDR3 loop spans 13 amino acids. CDR3 loop: CASGDQGDPGYTF. The CDR3 nucleotides read TGTGCCAGCGGCGATCAGGGGGACCCTGGCTACACCTTC.

V usage is TRBV28 and J usage is TRBJ1-5; TRBD1 is a possible D gene (6 bases). CDR1 is MDHEN, CDR2 SYDVKM, per germline. The V gene lost 2 bases and the J gene lost 5 bases, with 16 bases spanning the gap. CDR3 length: 16 residues. In nucleotides, the CDR3 is TGTGCCAGCAGTTTAGTTCGTCGGGCAGGGGATCAGCCCCAGCATTTT. Translating gives CASSLVRRAGDQPQHF.

This clone was counted a single time. The chain joins TRBV5-1 to TRBJ2-1; D is possibly TRBD2 (7 bases). The CDR3 runs 16 residues. The V gene lost 6 bases and the J gene lost 1 base, with 17 bases spanning the gap. Germline V CDR1 and CDR2: SGHRS, YFSETQ. CDR3 loop: CASTPGAGASYNEQFF. The DNA of the CDR3 is TGCGCCAGCACCCCCGGGGCGGGGGCATCCTACAATGAGCAGTTCTTC. Complete variable domain (other parts from reference TRBV5-1 and TRBJ2-1): KAGVTQTPRYLIKTRGQQVTLSCSPISGHRSVSWYQQTPGQGLQFLFEYFSETQRNKGNFPGRFSGRQFSNSRSEMNVSTLELGDSALYLCASTPGAGASYNEQFFGPGTRLTVL.

The chain recombines TRBV5-6 with TRBJ2-7; D is unresolved. The germline CDR1 and CDR2 sequences are SGHDT and YYEEEE. This CDR3 comprises 14 residues. The V end was cut by 4 bases, the J end by 0 bases, with 11 bases between. The CDR3 nucleotides are TGTGCCAGCAGCCCCAGACTCCTCTCCTACGAGCAGTACTTC. It yields the protein CASSPRLLSYEQYF.

This clone occurred a few times. V and J are TRBV5-1 and TRBJ2-2; D unresolved. Germline CDR1 reads SGHRS; CDR2 reads YFSETQ. V lost 4 bases and J lost 4, with 11 bases in between. This CDR3 has 14 amino acids. CDR3 sequence (DNA): TGCGCCAGCAGCCGTCTAGATCCCACCGGGGAGCTGTTTTTT. Translation gives CASSRLDPTGELFF.

This chain uses TRBV5-1 with TRBJ2-7; a possible D gene is TRBD2 (6 bases). Germline V CDR1 and CDR2: SGHRS, YFSETQ. The CDR3 extends over 16 amino acids. V lost 4 bases and J lost 5, with 22 bases in between. CDR3 loop: CASSPQGRRAFNEQYF. The CDR3, as DNA: TGCGCCAGCAGCCCCCAAGGCCGGAGGGCGTTCAACGAGCAGTACTTC.

J is TRBJ1-6 and V is TRBV25-1, with D maybe TRBD1 (5 bases). The CDR3 spans 15 residues. Germline V lookup: CDR1 MGHDK, CDR2 SYGVNS. With 10 bases removed from V and 1 base from J, the gap between germline ends came to 14 bases. The CDR3 loop is CATNRRESYNSPLHF. The CDR3 nucleotides read TGTGCCACTAACCGCAGGGAATCCTATAATTCACCCCTCCACTTT.

This clone occurred a few times. The genes are TRBV2 and TRBJ1-5, with D maybe TRBD1 (6 bases). Looked up from germline, CDR1 is SNHLY and CDR2 is FYNNEI. CDR3 length: 14 residues. Trimming removed 7 bases at V and 2 bases at J, with 12 bases between. In nucleotides, the CDR3 is TGTGCCAGCAACCCCCCAGGGGGCAATCAGCCCCAGCATTTT. Protein: CASNPPGGNQPQHF.

J is TRBJ2-1 and V is TRBV12-3 or TRBV12-4; D uncertain. The ends were cut back, 4 bases at V and 6 bases at J, with 7 bases in the middle. This CDR3 spans 12 amino acids. DNA of the CDR3: TGTGCCAGCAGTTCCCGCGTCAATGAGCAGTTCTTC. As protein: CASSSRVNEQFF.

In this sample, this clone turned up a few times. The chain couples TRBV5-4 to TRBJ1-2; the match to TRBD1 covers 9 bases. The CDR3 runs to 14 residues. Trimming cost V 1 base and J 4 bases; bases outside gene matches: 2. Germline assignment: CDR1 SGHNT and CDR2 YYREEE (reference sequence). CDR3 nucleotide sequence: TGTGCCAGCAGCTTGACAGGGGGCGGCTATGGCTACACCTTC. As protein: CASSLTGGGYGYTF.

The chain employs TRBV29-1 and TRBJ1-5, with TRBD1 as a possible D gene (6 bases). This CDR3 comprises 13 residues. Germline V lookup: CDR1 SQVTM, CDR2 ANQGSEA. Trimming cost V 5 bases and J 0 bases, with 8 bases left between them. The CDR3 here is CSVRQDSNQPQHF. CDR3 coding DNA: TGCAGCGTTCGACAGGATAGCAATCAGCCCCAGCATTTT.

This chain connects TRBV5-1 to TRBJ2-7; TRBD1 agrees at 7 bases. Germline CDR1 and CDR2: SGHRS and YFSETQ. Losses at the gene ends were 2 bases for V and 2 bases for J; bases not matched to a gene: 7. CDR3 length: 15 residues. CDR3 DNA: TGCGCCAGCAGCTTTTCGGGACAGACTACCTACGAGCAGTACTTC. Protein sequence: CASSFSGQTTYEQYF.

This chain connects TRBV11-2 to TRBJ2-7; TRBD1 agrees at 10 bases. The CDR3 has 15 amino acids. The germline gives CDR1 SGHAT, CDR2 FQNNGV. V dropped 1 base and J dropped 5; count of bases not matched to a gene: 5. In DNA form, the CDR3 reads TGTGCCAGCAGCTTAGGGGACAGGGGTAACCACGAGCAGTACTTC. Protein sequence: CASSLGDRGNHEQYF.

This clone was detected once. This chain joins TRBV4-2 and TRBJ1-2; 8 positions match TRBD1. The trim removed 0 bases at V and 8 bases at J, leaving 8 bases unmatched. This CDR3 contains 15 residues. Looked up from germline, CDR1 is LGHNA and CDR2 is YNFKEQ. CDR3 amino acids: CASSQEWTGRVGYTF. The CDR3 DNA follows: TGTGCCAGCAGCCAAGAATGGACAGGGAGGGTCGGCTACACCTTC.

The V call is TRBV19, the J call TRBJ1-5, with D perhaps matching TRBD1 (6 bases). Germline V gene lookup returns CDR1 LNHDA and CDR2 SQIVND (reference sequence). Trimming took off 6 bases at V and 7 bases at J, with 16 bases between the two ends. The CDR3 sequence is 14 residues long. In DNA form, the CDR3 reads TGTGCCAGTAGCGACCGGGGGGCCTACCAGCCCCAGCATTTT. Translating gives CASSDRGAYQPQHF.

A single count supports this clone. The rearrangement links TRBV2 to TRBJ1-1; a possible D gene is TRBD1 (5 bases). Deletions cut 1 base from V and 3 bases from J, with 6 bases between. The CDR3 covers 13 residues. From germline, CDR1 is SNHLY and CDR2 FYNNEI. DNA for the CDR3: TGTGCCAGCAGTGAAGGACAGCACACTGAAGCTTTCTTT. Its translation is CASSEGQHTEAFF.